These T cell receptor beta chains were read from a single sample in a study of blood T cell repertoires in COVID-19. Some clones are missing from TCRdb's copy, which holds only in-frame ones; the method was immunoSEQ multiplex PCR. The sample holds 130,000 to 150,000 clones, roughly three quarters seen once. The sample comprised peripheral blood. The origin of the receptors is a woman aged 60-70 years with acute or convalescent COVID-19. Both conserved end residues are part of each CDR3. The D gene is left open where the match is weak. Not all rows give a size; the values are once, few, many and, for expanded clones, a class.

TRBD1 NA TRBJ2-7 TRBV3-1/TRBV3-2 TGTGCCAGCACTAGGACAGGGACCTACGAGCAGTACTTC CASTRTGTYEQYF
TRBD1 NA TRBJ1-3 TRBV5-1 TGCGCCAGCAGCTTGGGACTACAGGGGTCTGGAAACACCATATATTTT CASSLGLQGSGNTIYF
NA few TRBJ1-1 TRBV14 TGTGCCAGCAGCCAAGAGGTAGGGAGAGCTGAAGCTTTCTTT CASSQEVGRAEAFF
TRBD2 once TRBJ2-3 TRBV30 TGTGCCTGGGGCGGACTAGCGGGACTCACAGATACGCAGTATTTT CAWGGLAGLTDTQYF
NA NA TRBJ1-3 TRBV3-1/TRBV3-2 TGTGCCAGCAGCCTGAGGGTTGGTGGAAACACCATATATTTT CASSLRVGGNTIYF
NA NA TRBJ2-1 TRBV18 TGTGCCAGCTCACCAAATCCGATGAGCGAGTCGAGCTCCTACAATGAGCAGTTCTTC CASSPNPMSESSSYNEQFF
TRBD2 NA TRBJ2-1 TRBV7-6 TGTGCCAGCAGCTTAGGAGGGACTAGCGGGGGCAATGAGCAGTTCTTC CASSLGGTSGGNEQFF
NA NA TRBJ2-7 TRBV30 TGTGCCTGGTCTCAGGGAACCGCCTACGAGCAGTACTTC CAWSQGTAYEQYF
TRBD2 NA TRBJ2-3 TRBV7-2 TGTGCCAGCAGCTTAGGAGGACTAGCGAGGCAGTATTTT CASSLGGLARQYF
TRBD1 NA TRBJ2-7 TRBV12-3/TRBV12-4 TGTGCCAGCAGCCCAGGGGGCCACGAGCAGTACTTC CASSPGGHEQYF
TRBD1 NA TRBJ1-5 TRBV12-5 TGTGCTAGTGGTTTGGCGCCTCAGACAGGGCTCGGTGGTCAGCCCCAGCATTTT CASGLAPQTGLGGQPQHF
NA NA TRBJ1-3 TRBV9 TGTGCCAGCAGCGTAACGGCGGGTGCTGGAAACACCATATATTTT CASSVTAGAGNTIYF
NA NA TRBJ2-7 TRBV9 TGTGCCAGCAGCGTAGCTAGTGAGAGCTACGAGCAGTACTTC CASSVASESYEQYF
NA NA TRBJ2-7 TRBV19 TGTGCCAGTAGTATCCTATCGGCAGGCTCCTACGAGCAGTACTTC CASSILSAGSYEQYF
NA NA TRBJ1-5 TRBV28 TGTGCCAGCACTTCACCACAGGGAAGCAATCAGCCCCAGCATTTT CASTSPQGSNQPQHF
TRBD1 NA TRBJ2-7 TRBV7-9 TGTGCCAGCAGCTCCTGGGACAGGGGGACCCAGGATCGCTACGAGCAGTACTTC CASSSWDRGTQDRYEQYF
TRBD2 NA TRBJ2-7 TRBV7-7 TGTGCTAGCAGCCCCGGGACTAGCGGGATCTACGAGCAGTACTTC CASSPGTSGIYEQYF
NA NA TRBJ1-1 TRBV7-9 TGTGCCAGCAGCTTAGAACAGGGAGGGAGCACTGAAGCTTTCTTT CASSLEQGGSTEAFF
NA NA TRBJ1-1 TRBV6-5 TGTGCCAGTGAGGAGCGGGGAGCCACTGAAGCTTTCTTT CASEERGATEAFF
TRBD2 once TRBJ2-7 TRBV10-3 TGTGCCATCAGGGAGGCGGGAGCCTACTACGAGCAGTACTTC CAIREAGAYYEQYF
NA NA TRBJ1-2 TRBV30 TGTGCCTGGAGTGTAAGGGGGGGACACTCTAACTATGGCTACACCTTC CAWSVRGGHSNYGYTF
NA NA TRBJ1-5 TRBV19 TGTGCCAGTAGTTTTCGACAGCGCCAACGGGATCAGCCCCAGCATTTT CASSFRQRQRDQPQHF
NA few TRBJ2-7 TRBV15 TGTGCCACCAGCAGAGGACAGAACTACGAGCAGTACTTC CATSRGQNYEQYF
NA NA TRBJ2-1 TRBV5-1 TGCGCCAGCAGCTTGTTGCAGGGCCCCTACAATGAGCAGTTCTTC CASSLLQGPYNEQFF
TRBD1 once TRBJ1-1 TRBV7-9 TGTGCCAGCAGCTCCGGGACAGGGGTTATGAACACTGAAGCTTTCTTT CASSSGTGVMNTEAFF
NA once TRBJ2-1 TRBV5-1 TGCGCCAGCAGCCCGGAGGGGCGGAGCTCCTACAATGAGCAGTTCTTC CASSPEGRSSYNEQFF
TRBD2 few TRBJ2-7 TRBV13 TGTGCCAGCAGCTCCACTAGCGGGAGGGCCTTGTACTTC CASSSTSGRALYF
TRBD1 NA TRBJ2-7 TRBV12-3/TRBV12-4 TGTGCCAGCAGTCTACCAGGGGGCCCCCTTAGGTTC CASSLPGGPLRF
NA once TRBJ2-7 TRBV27 TGTGCCAGCAGTGCTACAGGGAATCCCTACGAGCAGTACTTC CASSATGNPYEQYF
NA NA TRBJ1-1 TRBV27 TGTGCCAGCAGTCCCACTCTGGGGAGCACTGAAGCTTTCTTT CASSPTLGSTEAFF
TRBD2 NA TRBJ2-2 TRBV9 TGTGCCAGCACTTACGGACTAGCGGAGAACGGGGAGCTGTTTTTT CASTYGLAENGELFF
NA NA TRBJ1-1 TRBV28 TGTGCCAGCAGTATCTTTCGGGGGAACGCTGAAGCTTTCTTT CASSIFRGNAEAFF